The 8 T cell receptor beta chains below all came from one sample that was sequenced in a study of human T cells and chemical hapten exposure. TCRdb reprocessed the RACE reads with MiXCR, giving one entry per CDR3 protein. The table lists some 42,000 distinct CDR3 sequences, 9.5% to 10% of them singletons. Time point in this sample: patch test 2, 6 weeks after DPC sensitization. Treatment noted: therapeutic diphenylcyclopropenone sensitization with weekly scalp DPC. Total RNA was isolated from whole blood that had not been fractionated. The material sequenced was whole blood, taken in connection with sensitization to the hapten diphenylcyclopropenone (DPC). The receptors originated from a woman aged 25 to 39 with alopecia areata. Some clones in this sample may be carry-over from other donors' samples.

The CDR3 nucleotides read TGTGCCAGTAGTTCCGGACGGGTACGGGAAAATGAAAAACTGTTTTTT. Translated: CASSSGRVRENEKLFF. The chain is built from TRBV19 and TRBJ1-4; D remains unclear. Trimming shortened V by 5 bases and J by 5 bases, and 18 bases separated the two germline ends. Germline V gives CDR1 LNHDA, CDR2 SQIVND (reference sequence). CDR3 length: 16 residues.

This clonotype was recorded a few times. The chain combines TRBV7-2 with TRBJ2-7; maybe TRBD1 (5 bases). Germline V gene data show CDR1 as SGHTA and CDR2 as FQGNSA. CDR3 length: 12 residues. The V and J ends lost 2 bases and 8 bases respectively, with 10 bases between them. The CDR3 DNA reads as TGTGCCAGCAGCTTATCAGGGCATAAGCAGTACTTC. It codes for CASSLSGHKQYF.

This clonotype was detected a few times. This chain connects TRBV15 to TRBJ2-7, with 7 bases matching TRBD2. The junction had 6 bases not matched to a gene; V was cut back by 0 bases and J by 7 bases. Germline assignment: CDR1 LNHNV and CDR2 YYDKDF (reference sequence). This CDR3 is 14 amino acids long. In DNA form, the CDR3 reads TGTGCCACCAGCAGAGATCCCAGGGAGGGTGAGCAGTACTTC. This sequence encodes CATSRDPREGEQYF.

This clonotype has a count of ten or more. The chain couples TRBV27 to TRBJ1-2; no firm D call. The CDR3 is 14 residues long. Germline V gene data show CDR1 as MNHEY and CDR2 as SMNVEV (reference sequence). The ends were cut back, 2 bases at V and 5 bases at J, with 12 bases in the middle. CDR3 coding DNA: TGTGCCAGCAGTTTAGCGGGAGGAGGTTATGGCTACACCTTC. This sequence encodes CASSLAGGGYGYTF.

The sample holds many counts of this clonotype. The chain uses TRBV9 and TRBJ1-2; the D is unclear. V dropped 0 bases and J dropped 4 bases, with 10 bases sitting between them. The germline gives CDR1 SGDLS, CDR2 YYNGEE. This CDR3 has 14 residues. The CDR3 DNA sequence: TGTGCCAGCAGCGTAGGGTCCGGACTCTATGGCTACACCTTC. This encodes CASSVGSGLYGYTF.

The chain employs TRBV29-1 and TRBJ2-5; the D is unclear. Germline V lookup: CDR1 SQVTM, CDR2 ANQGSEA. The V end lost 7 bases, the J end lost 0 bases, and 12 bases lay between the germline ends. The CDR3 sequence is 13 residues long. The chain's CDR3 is CSAPLRDQETQYF. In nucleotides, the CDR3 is TGCAGCGCCCCACTACGGGACCAAGAGACCCAGTACTTC. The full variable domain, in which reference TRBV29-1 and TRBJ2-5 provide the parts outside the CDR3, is SAVISQKPSRDICQRGTSLTIQCQVDSQVTMMFWYRQQPGQSLTLIATANQGSEATYESGFVIDKFPISRPNLTFSTLTVSNMSPEDSSIYLCSAPLRDQETQYFGPGTRLLVL.

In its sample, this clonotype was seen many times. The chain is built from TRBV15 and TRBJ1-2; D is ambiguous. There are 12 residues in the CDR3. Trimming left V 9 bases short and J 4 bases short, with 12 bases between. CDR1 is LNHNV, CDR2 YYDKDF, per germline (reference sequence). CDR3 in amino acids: CATQGSAYGYTF. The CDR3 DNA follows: TGTGCCACACAAGGCAGTGCCTATGGCTACACCTTC.

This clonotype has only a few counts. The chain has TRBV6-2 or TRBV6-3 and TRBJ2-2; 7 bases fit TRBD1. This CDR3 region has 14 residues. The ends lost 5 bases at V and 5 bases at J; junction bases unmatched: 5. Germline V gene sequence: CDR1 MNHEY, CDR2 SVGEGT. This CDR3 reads CASSDDRVTGELFF. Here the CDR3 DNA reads TGTGCCAGCAGTGACGACAGGGTAACCGGGGAGCTGTTTTTT.